This T cell receptor (beta chain) comes out of a study of CD8+CD57+ T cells in acquired aplastic anemia. Regarding the study as a whole: Patients and controls were found to share about 31 CD8+ CDR3 sequences. Significance was not reached for CD8+ Simpson's diversity between patients and controls.

V lost 8 bases and J 1 base, leaving 5 bases between the germline ends. This CDR3 is 11 amino acids long. Germline-derived CDR1 and CDR2 are ENHRY and SYGVKD. On this clonotype itself: No antigen is known for it.

TCR beta VDJ and CDR3 profiles were obtained from a genomic DNA template. MiXCR, run by TCRdb on the reads, gives a single entry per CDR3 protein. Of about 190,000 distinct CDR3 sequences listed, less than 65% are singletons. This receptor was identified in a human donor in good health, serving as a control. This chain connects TRBV10-3 to TRBJ1-1; no definite D call. The sample comprised sorted CD4+, CD8+, or CD8+CD57+ T cells (not recorded which) from PBMCs. The CDR3 nucleotides read TGTGCCATCCGAGAGAACACTGAAGCTTTCTTT. Translated: CAIRENTEAFF.